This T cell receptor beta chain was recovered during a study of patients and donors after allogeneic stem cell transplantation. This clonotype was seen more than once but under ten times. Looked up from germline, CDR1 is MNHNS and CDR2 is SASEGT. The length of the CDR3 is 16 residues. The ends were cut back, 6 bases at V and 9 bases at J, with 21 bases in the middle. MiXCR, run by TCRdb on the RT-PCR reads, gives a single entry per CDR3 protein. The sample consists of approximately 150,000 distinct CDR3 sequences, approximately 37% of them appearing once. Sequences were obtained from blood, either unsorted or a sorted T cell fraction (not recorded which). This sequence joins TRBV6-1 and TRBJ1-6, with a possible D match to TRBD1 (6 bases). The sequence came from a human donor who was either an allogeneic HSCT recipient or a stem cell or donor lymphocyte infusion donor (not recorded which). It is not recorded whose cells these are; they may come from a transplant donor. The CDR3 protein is CASSPGQILRGSPLHF. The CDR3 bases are TGTGCCAGCAGCCCCGGTCAAATTCTCAGGGGTTCACCCCTCCACTTT.